The 12 T cell receptor beta chains reported below all come from one sample, sequenced in a study of cytomegalovirus exposure and HLA in healthy donors. PCR was performed using 60 Vbeta and 13 Jbeta primers. Assay used: immunoSEQ multiplex PCR; TCRdb lists only in-frame clones, some missing. The sample contains tens of thousands of clones, around 78% of which appear only once. Sample: PBMCs. All receptors derive from a woman aged 40 to 50 in good health and CMV-seropositive.

The chain recombines TRBV5-6 with TRBJ2-5; TRBD2 matches at 8 bases. Germline V gives CDR1 SGHDT, CDR2 YYEEEE. The CDR3 is made up of 15 amino acids. With V trimmed by 1 base and J by 5 bases, 7 bases remained unmatched. The CDR3 loop is CASSLRAGVSETQYF. The CDR3 DNA follows: TGTGCCAGCAGCTTGCGAGCGGGAGTTTCGGAGACCCAGTACTTC.

This clone was seen only a few times. This chain connects TRBV7-9 to TRBJ2-5; a weak D match, TRBD1 (5 bases). V was trimmed by 6 bases and J by 2 bases, leaving 16 bases between them. Germline CDR1 and CDR2: SEHNR and FQNEAQ (reference sequence). This CDR3 is built from 15 residues. The CDR3 coding sequence is TGTGCCAGCAGATCATCTAGGGGTCCTCAAGAGACCCAGTACTTC. Encoded protein: CASRSSRGPQETQYF.

The V and J genes are TRBV6-6 and TRBJ1-1; the D gene is possibly TRBD1 (5 bases). The ends were cut back, 6 bases at V and 1 base at J, with 9 bases in the middle. CDR3 size: 13 residues. The V gene's germline CDR1 is MNHNY and CDR2 SVGAGI (reference sequence). CDR3 nucleotide sequence: TGTGCCAGCAGCCCCGGACAGAACACTGAAGCTTTCTTT. It codes for CASSPGQNTEAFF.

The rearrangement joins TRBV7-9 to TRBJ2-3; D ambiguous. There are 15 residues in the CDR3. The V gene lost 2 bases and the J gene lost 2 bases, with 11 bases spanning the gap. From germline, CDR1 is SEHNR and CDR2 FQNEAQ (reference sequence). The CDR3 sequence is CASSLSESLTDTQYF. The CDR3 DNA reads as TGTGCCAGCAGCTTATCAGAATCCCTCACAGATACGCAGTATTTT.

This chain connects TRBV18 to TRBJ2-1; weak D call: TRBD1 (6 bases). The CDR3 is made up of 15 amino acids. V lost 1 base and J lost 7, with 14 bases in between. From germline, CDR1 is KGHSH and CDR2 LQKENI. Here the CDR3 DNA reads TGTGCCAGCTCACCACGCGCAGGGGATGAAAATGAGCAGTTCTTC. Its protein product is CASSPRAGDENEQFF.

The rearrangement uses TRBV5-5 and TRBJ2-7; 11 bases match TRBD1. With 8 bases clipped from V and 6 bases from J, the junction kept 10 bases outside the gene matches. Germline V gene sequence: CDR1 SGHKS, CDR2 YYEKEE (reference sequence). The CDR3 contains 14 residues. This chain's CDR3 is CASYPGTGGGEQYF. The CDR3 DNA sequence: TGTGCCAGTTACCCCGGGACAGGGGGAGGCGAGCAGTACTTC.

This chain joins TRBV5-1 and TRBJ2-1, with 14 bases lining up with TRBD2. Germline CDR1 and CDR2: SGHRS and YFSETQ. The J segment lost 1 base and the V segment lost 3 bases, leaving 9 bases of the junction unmatched. The CDR3 length is 19 residues. DNA of the CDR3: TGCGCCAGCAGCTGGGGGGGACTAGCGGGAGTCGGGTCCTACAATGAGCAGTTCTTC. Amino acid sequence: CASSWGGLAGVGSYNEQFF.

This clone was seen a single time. The chain has TRBV9 and TRBJ2-1; the match to TRBD2 covers 11 bases. This CDR3 spans 15 amino acids. CDR1 is SGDLS and CDR2 is YYNGEE in the germline V gene. The trim removed 3 bases at V and 7 bases at J, leaving 6 bases unmatched. Here the CDR3 DNA reads TGTGCCAGCAGCGCTTTTCCTAGCGGGAGGAATGAGCAGTTCTTC. This gives the protein CASSAFPSGRNEQFF.

This clone has a single count. The chain joins TRBV25-1 to TRBJ2-7; D gene ambiguous. The V end lost 3 bases, the J end lost 0 bases, and 12 bases lay between the germline ends. The CDR3 is made up of 15 amino acids. Germline loops: CDR1 MGHDK, CDR2 SYGVNS. CDR3 in DNA: TGTGCCAGCAGTGACGACTTACTGAGCTCCTACGAGCAGTACTTC. It yields the protein CASSDDLLSSYEQYF.

The DNA for the CDR3 is TGTGCCCTAGGTGGTAGCGGCGCCTACGAGCAGTACTTC. This translates into CALGGSGAYEQYF. J is TRBJ2-7 and V is TRBV28, with D tentatively TRBD2 (6 bases). The germline V and J ends were trimmed by 11 bases and 2 bases, with 16 bases remaining between them. Germline V gives CDR1 MDHEN, CDR2 SYDVKM. The CDR3 covers 13 residues.

The chain employs TRBV5-1 and TRBJ1-5; D uncertain. V shed 2 bases and J shed 3 bases, with 9 bases lying between them. Looked up from germline, CDR1 is SGHRS and CDR2 is YFSETQ. The CDR3 loop spans 14 amino acids. CDR3 DNA: TGCGCCAGCAGCTTCGCGTACTCCAATCAGCCCCAGCATTTT. It translates to CASSFAYSNQPQHF.

The rearrangement uses TRBV19 and TRBJ1-1, with D tentatively TRBD1 (6 bases). Germline V gives CDR1 LNHDA, CDR2 SQIVND (reference sequence). Trimming took off 7 bases at V and 1 base at J, with 13 bases between the two ends. The CDR3 contains 14 residues. CDR3 residues: CASIRGRQNTEAFF. The CDR3 nucleotides read TGTGCCAGTATCAGGGGCAGGCAGAACACTGAAGCTTTCTTT.